These T cell receptor beta chains were read from a single sample in a study of shared clonotypes between healthy human individuals. Produced via immunoSEQ multiplex PCR; TCRdb's table is partial and in-frame only. The sample shows some 2.3 million clones, roughly 93% of them seen only once. The sample was naive CD4+ T cells from PBMCs. Every receptor here comes from a man younger than 30 in good health. Some clones in this sample may be carry-over from other donors' samples. Each CDR3 is given with its conserved first and last residue. D genes are given only for firm matches. The size entry is marked missing in some rows and otherwise reads once, few, many or a size class.

D gene: -
V gene: TRBV15
J gene: TRBJ1-5
clone size: few
CDR3 protein: CATSRDRQKNQPQHF
CDR3 DNA: TGTGCCACCAGCAGAGATCGTCAGAAAAATCAGCCCCAGCATTTT

D gene: -
V gene: TRBV6-1
J gene: TRBJ2-7
clone size: -
CDR3 protein: CASSEEVQIGSGHF
CDR3 DNA: TGTGCCAGCAGTGAAGAGGTACAGATTGGAAGCGGGCACTTC

D gene: -
V gene: TRBV2
J gene: TRBJ2-7
clone size: -
CDR3 protein: CASSEDGRDTGLYEQYF
CDR3 DNA: TGTGCCAGCAGTGAAGATGGGAGGGACACAGGTTTGTACGAGCAGTACTTC

D gene: -
V gene: TRBV11-2
J gene: TRBJ2-1
clone size: -
CDR3 protein: CASSLGAGTSYNEQFF
CDR3 DNA: TGTGCCAGCAGCTTGGGCGCGGGCACATCCTACAATGAGCAGTTCTTC

D gene: -
V gene: TRBV29-1
J gene: TRBJ2-5
clone size: -
CDR3 protein: CSVRPGETQYF
CDR3 DNA: TGCAGCGTTCGGCCGGGTGAGACCCAGTACTTC

D gene: -
V gene: TRBV6-5
J gene: TRBJ1-1
clone size: -
CDR3 protein: CASSFQGLNTEAFF
CDR3 DNA: TGTGCCAGCAGTTTTCAGGGTCTGAACACTGAAGCTTTCTTT

D gene: -
V gene: TRBV27
J gene: TRBJ1-2
clone size: -
CDR3 protein: CASSFLGIDTDYGYTF
CDR3 DNA: TGTGCCAGCAGTTTTTTAGGTATCGACACTGACTATGGCTACACCTTC

D gene: TRBD2
V gene: TRBV6-6
J gene: TRBJ2-7
clone size: -
CDR3 protein: CASSYPGLALEQYF
CDR3 DNA: TGTGCCAGCAGTTACCCGGGACTAGCCCTCGAGCAGTACTTC

D gene: -
V gene: TRBV11-2
J gene: TRBJ2-7
clone size: -
CDR3 protein: CASSVDRSPYEQYF
CDR3 DNA: TGTGCCAGCAGCGTCGACAGGTCCCCCTACGAGCAGTACTTC

D gene: TRBD2
V gene: TRBV29-1
J gene: TRBJ2-7
clone size: -
CDR3 protein: CSAPTSGRYEQYF
CDR3 DNA: TGCAGCGCCCCGACTAGCGGAAGGTACGAGCAGTACTTC

D gene: -
V gene: TRBV11-2
J gene: TRBJ1-3
clone size: once
CDR3 protein: CASSSAGVPGNTIYF
CDR3 DNA: TGTGCCAGCAGCTCGGCAGGGGTCCCCGGAAACACCATATATTTT

D gene: -
V gene: TRBV11-3
J gene: TRBJ2-1
clone size: -
CDR3 protein: CASSLVRDSSYNEQFF
CDR3 DNA: TGTGCCAGCAGCTTAGTGCGGGATAGCTCCTACAATGAGCAGTTCTTC

D gene: TRBD2
V gene: TRBV5-4
J gene: TRBJ2-3
clone size: -
CDR3 protein: CASSPGTSGRAFGDTQYF
CDR3 DNA: TGTGCCAGCAGCCCCGGGACTAGCGGGAGGGCTTTCGGAGATACGCAGTATTTT

D gene: TRBD1
V gene: TRBV25-1
J gene: TRBJ1-2
clone size: -
CDR3 protein: CASSGGPTGTAYNYGYTF
CDR3 DNA: TGTGCCAGTAGTGGTGGGCCCACTGGGACAGCGTATAACTATGGCTACACCTTC

D gene: -
V gene: TRBV16
J gene: TRBJ1-5
clone size: -
CDR3 protein: CASSQGPNQPQHF
CDR3 DNA: TGTGCCAGCAGTCAGGGACCAAATCAGCCCCAGCATTTT

D gene: -
V gene: TRBV5-3
J gene: TRBJ2-7
clone size: -
CDR3 protein: CARSVRTVYEQYF
CDR3 DNA: TGTGCCAGAAGCGTCCGGACTGTCTACGAGCAGTACTTC

D gene: -
V gene: TRBV30
J gene: TRBJ2-7
clone size: -
CDR3 protein: CAWVGTGKYEQYF
CDR3 DNA: TGTGCCTGGGTAGGGACGGGGAAGTACGAGCAGTACTTC

D gene: TRBD1
V gene: TRBV7-9
J gene: TRBJ2-5
clone size: once
CDR3 protein: CASSTRDSQETQYF
CDR3 DNA: TGTGCCAGCAGCACCCGGGACAGCCAAGAGACCCAGTACTTC

D gene: -
V gene: TRBV27
J gene: TRBJ2-7
clone size: -
CDR3 protein: CASSWRGWGYEQYF
CDR3 DNA: TGTGCCAGCAGTTGGAGGGGATGGGGCTACGAGCAGTACTTC

D gene: TRBD1
V gene: TRBV10-3
J gene: TRBJ1-5
clone size: -
CDR3 protein: CAISDRRQGSSNQPQHF
CDR3 DNA: TGTGCCATCAGTGACCGAAGACAGGGTAGCAGCAATCAGCCCCAGCATTTT

D gene: TRBD2
V gene: TRBV29-1
J gene: TRBJ2-1
clone size: -
CDR3 protein: CSARLGLSGRGLNEQFF
CDR3 DNA: TGCAGCGCCCGACTGGGTCTTAGCGGGAGAGGGCTAAATGAGCAGTTCTTC

D gene: -
V gene: TRBV20-1
J gene: TRBJ1-1
clone size: few
CDR3 protein: CSARAVTEAFF
CDR3 DNA: TGCAGTGCTAGAGCGGTCACTGAAGCTTTCTTT

D gene: -
V gene: TRBV7-2
J gene: TRBJ1-1
clone size: -
CDR3 protein: CASSLLQGGTEAFF
CDR3 DNA: TGTGCCAGCAGCTTATTGCAGGGTGGCACTGAAGCTTTCTTT

D gene: TRBD1
V gene: TRBV5-4
J gene: TRBJ2-5
clone size: -
CDR3 protein: CASSLAGTRGQETQYF
CDR3 DNA: TGTGCCAGCAGCTTGGCCGGTACCAGGGGGCAAGAGACCCAGTACTTC

D gene: TRBD2
V gene: TRBV30
J gene: TRBJ2-1
clone size: -
CDR3 protein: CAWRGSGNEQFF
CDR3 DNA: TGTGCCTGGAGGGGTAGCGGGAATGAGCAGTTCTTC

D gene: -
V gene: TRBV28
J gene: TRBJ1-1
clone size: -
CDR3 protein: CASSIGTRPHEAFF
CDR3 DNA: TGTGCCAGCAGTATCGGGACACGTCCCCACGAGGCTTTCTTT

D gene: -
V gene: TRBV11-2
J gene: TRBJ2-7
clone size: -
CDR3 protein: CASSRTGILYEQYF
CDR3 DNA: TGTGCCAGCAGCCGAACAGGGATACTATACGAGCAGTACTTC

D gene: -
V gene: TRBV6-5
J gene: TRBJ2-1
clone size: -
CDR3 protein: CASSFQGPGKQFF
CDR3 DNA: TGTGCCAGCAGTTTCCAAGGACCGGGAAAGCAGTTCTTC